Listed below are T cell receptor beta chains from one sample, sequenced in a study of T cells in Graves' hyperthyroidism and ophthalmopathy. TCRdb re-called the multiplex PCR reads through MiXCR, storing one row per CDR3 protein. The repertoire includes a few hundred thousand distinct CDR3 sequences, approximately 15% of them detected once, and around 3.3% sits in the top ten. The sample consisted of blood. The source of these receptors is a woman between 40 and 55 years old with Graves' ophthalmopathy. CDR3s include the opening cysteine and the closing phenylalanine or tryptophan. The D gene is left open where the match is weak. Size is stated for part of the rows, as once, few or many counts, or as a class when the clone is expanded.

>NA|TRBJ2-5|many|TRBV28
TGTGCCAGCAGTTTTGGTAGTTCCAACAACCAAGAGACCCAGTACTTC
CASSFGSSNNQETQYF
>NA|TRBJ2-5|NA|TRBV4-1
TGCGCCAGCAGCCAACCAGGGACGGTGGAGACCCAGTACTTC
CASSQPGTVETQYF
>NA|TRBJ1-1|many|TRBV5-1
TGCGCCAGCAGCTTGGGGCACAGGGTTCAAGTGAACACTGAAGCTTTCTTT
CASSLGHRVQVNTEAFF
>TRBD1|TRBJ2-4|many|TRBV2
TGTGCCAGCACTCCCGGGACAGGGGGGGCCAAAAACATTCAGTACTTC
CASTPGTGGAKNIQYF
>NA|TRBJ2-1|few|TRBV19
TGTGCCAGTAGTATTGGGGCGGACCCCCCCTACAATGAGCAGTTCTTC
CASSIGADPPYNEQFF
>TRBD1|TRBJ2-5|NA|TRBV5-1
TGCGCCAGCAGCTTGTCGACAGGGGTATATGAGACCCAGTACTTC
CASSLSTGVYETQYF
>NA|TRBJ1-4|few|TRBV15
TGTGCCACCAGCAGAGATGGAGGCACTAATGAAAAACTGTTTTTT
CATSRDGGTNEKLFF
>NA|TRBJ1-2|many|TRBV13
TGTGCCAGCACCCTCCCGAGCGGAGGGAACTATGGCTACACCTTC
CASTLPSGGNYGYTF
>TRBD1|TRBJ1-5|NA|TRBV20-1
TGCAGTGCTAGGACAGGGAGGAACCAGCCCCAGCATTTT
CSARTGRNQPQHF
>TRBD1|TRBJ1-2|few|TRBV5-1
TGCGCCAGCAGCTCCGGTGCCATACAGGGGGCGCGAGGGTATGGCTACACCTTC
CASSSGAIQGARGYGYTF
>TRBD1|TRBJ2-3|NA|TRBV5-1
TGCGCCAGCAGAACAGGGGTGGGGGGCACAGATACGCAGTATTTT
CASRTGVGGTDTQYF
>TRBD1|TRBJ2-7|many|TRBV11-2
TGTGCCAGCAGCTGGGACAGACCCTACGAGCAGTACTTC
CASSWDRPYEQYF
>TRBD2|TRBJ2-1|NA|TRBV12-3/TRBV12-4
TGTGCCAGCAGTTTAGGCTTGATAACTAGCGGGAGGGCCTTGGCCAATGAGCAGTTCTTC
CASSLGLITSGRALANEQFF
>TRBD1|TRBJ1-1|NA|TRBV6-1
TGTGCCAGCAGTCAGGGGACAGGGGGCACGGGCACTGAAGCTTTCTTT
CASSQGTGGTGTEAFF
>TRBD1|TRBJ1-3|NA|TRBV2
TGTGCCAGCAGTGGGGACAGGTTCGGGGGAAACACCATATATTTT
CASSGDRFGGNTIYF
>NA|TRBJ1-1|NA|TRBV7-9
TGTGCCAGCAGCTTAGAAGTTCAGAGTGGAGCTTTCTTT
CASSLEVQSGAFF
>NA|TRBJ2-1|many|TRBV13
TGTGCCAGCAGCGTAGCAGGGTCGAGTTACTACAATGAGCAGTTCTTC
CASSVAGSSYYNEQFF
>NA|TRBJ2-1|few|TRBV7-2
TGTGCCAGCAGCGTAGGGGACACCCGTAGGTGGCAGTTCTTC
CASSVGDTRRWQFF
>NA|TRBJ1-1|many|TRBV12-3/TRBV12-4
TGTGCCAGCAGTTTAGTTTCAGGGTCGAACACTGAAGCTTTCTTT
CASSLVSGSNTEAFF
>NA|TRBJ2-4|NA|TRBV6-2/TRBV6-3
TGTGCCAGCAGTTACTCTCTAGGGAACATTCAGTACTTC
CASSYSLGNIQYF
>TRBD1|TRBJ2-7|many|TRBV7-2
TGTGCCAGCAGCTCGCGGGACAGGGGCCGTTCCTACGAGCAGTACTTC
CASSSRDRGRSYEQYF
>NA|TRBJ1-2|few|TRBV3-1
TGTGCCAGCAGCCCCTGGTCTAACTATGGCTACACCTTC
CASSPWSNYGYTF
>NA|TRBJ1-3|many|TRBV11-2
TGTGCCAGCAGCTTTCTTGGGGAAACTGGAAACACCATATATTTT
CASSFLGETGNTIYF
>NA|TRBJ2-1|many|TRBV30
TGTGCCTGGAGCGAGGCAGCCGGCGGGGACAATGAGCAGTTCTTC
CAWSEAAGGDNEQFF
>NA|TRBJ2-4|many|TRBV28
TGTGCCAGCAGTCCTTCAGGGGAATTGCTAGCCAAAAACATTCAGTACTTC
CASSPSGELLAKNIQYF
>NA|TRBJ1-1|many|TRBV11-1
TGTGCCAGCAGCTTCCCCGGGGACACTGAAGCTTTCTTT
CASSFPGDTEAFF
>TRBD1|TRBJ1-2|few|TRBV6-1
TGTGCCAGCAAAGACAGGGGCGCCATCCATGGCTACACCTTC
CASKDRGAIHGYTF
>NA|TRBJ2-3|few|TRBV29-1
TGCAGCGTTGAAGCAGGGCCAGATACGCAGTATTTT
CSVEAGPDTQYF
>NA|TRBJ2-7|NA|TRBV11-2
TGTGCCAGCAGCCAGTTAGGGGCCTACGAGCAGTACTTC
CASSQLGAYEQYF
>TRBD1|TRBJ1-5|NA|TRBV7-9
TGTGCCAGCAGCACAGGGACAGAGAATCAGCCCCAGCATTTT
CASSTGTENQPQHF